A single sample gave rise to the 18 T cell receptor beta chains below, sequenced in a study of beta chain features in type 1 diabetes. Study findings and constraints: For Type 1 diabetes patients, all four CD4+ subsets carried TCRB CDR3s that were moderately but significantly shorter.

No antigen is known for these receptors. Sequencing targeted expressed TCRB transcripts, as all isolated RNA had been reverse transcribed. This table comes from immunoSEQ multiplex PCR, and its TCRdb copy is limited to in-frame clones, with some not included. The repertoire has over 200,000 clones, roughly 10% of them found once; the top ten carry about 0.018%. The sequenced sample was naive CD4+ T cells from blood. Source of these receptors: a man aged 30 to 45 with type 1 diabetes.

This clone has a handful of counts. The chain is built from TRBV12-5 and TRBJ2-3, with D possibly TRBD1 on 5 matching bases. V was clipped by 5 bases and J by 4 bases, with 13 bases between them. Per germline, CDR1 LGHNT and CDR2 FRNRAP. The CDR3 spans 14 residues. The CDR3 region has the DNA TGTGCTAGTGGTCCTTATGCCAGGGCAGATACGCAGTATTTT. Protein sequence: CASGPYARADTQYF.

The chain couples TRBV30 to TRBJ1-3; no firm D call. CDR1 and CDR2 from the germline V gene are GTSNPN and SVGIG (reference sequence). CDR3 size: 13 residues. V lost 4 bases and J 0 bases, leaving 7 bases between the germline ends. The CDR3 coding sequence is TGTGCCTGGATGCGGGACTCTGGAAACACCATATATTTT. The encoded protein is CAWMRDSGNTIYF.

This chain uses TRBV5-1 with TRBJ1-1; D might be TRBD1 (6 bases). The ends were cut back, 3 bases at V and 4 bases at J, with 13 bases in the middle. Germline assignment: CDR1 SGHRS and CDR2 YFSETQ. The CDR3 spans 14 residues. CDR3 coding DNA: TGCGCCAGCAGCTCCAGGGGCCCGGGCACTGAAGCTTTCTTT. It specifies CASSSRGPGTEAFF.

Here the CDR3 DNA reads TGTGCCAGCAAGCGTCAGGGAGGGTCCTACGAGCAGTACTTC. Translated: CASKRQGGSYEQYF. V and J are TRBV2 and TRBJ2-7; 7 bases fit TRBD2. The CDR3 spans 14 residues. V was clipped by 7 bases and J by 1 base; unmatched bases: 7. In germline, CDR1 is SNHLY, CDR2 FYNNEI.

This clone was seen only a few times. V usage is TRBV7-2 and J usage is TRBJ2-5; the match to TRBD2 covers 10 bases. The V gene's germline CDR1 is SGHTA and CDR2 FQGNSA. The ends lost 5 bases at V and 2 bases at J; junction bases unmatched: 5. The length of the CDR3 is 15 residues. CDR3 loop: CASSRTSGFQETQYF. The DNA for the CDR3 is TGTGCCAGCAGCCGGACTAGCGGATTTCAAGAGACCCAGTACTTC.

The chain uses TRBV15 and TRBJ2-2; a weak D match, TRBD2 (5 bases). V lost 5 bases and J 8 bases, leaving 18 bases between the germline ends. Germline CDR1 LNHNV, CDR2 YYDKDF (reference sequence). This CDR3 is built from 15 residues. The CDR3 is CATSSGKGNAGELFF. The CDR3 DNA sequence: TGTGCCACCAGCTCCGGGAAGGGCAACGCGGGGGAGCTGTTTTTT.

A few counts support this clone. V is TRBV6-5 and J is TRBJ1-2; 9 nucleotides line up with TRBD1. J gave up 4 bases and V 8 bases, and 5 bases lay outside the gene matches. Germline CDR1 reads MNHEY; CDR2 reads SVGAGI. CDR3 length equals 13 residues. As DNA, the CDR3 is TGTGCCAGCGGGTACAGGGGGCTCTATGGCTACACCTTC. It encodes CASGYRGLYGYTF.

The chain is built from TRBV2 and TRBJ1-2; D ambiguous. This CDR3 region has 11 residues. Germline CDR1 and CDR2: SNHLY and FYNNEI. V dropped 8 bases and J dropped 4 bases, with 8 bases sitting between them. The CDR3 here is CASSQVYGYTF. The DNA of the CDR3 is TGTGCCAGCTCGCAGGTCTATGGCTACACCTTC.

This clone was seen only a few times. The chain carries TRBV2 and TRBJ1-3, with unresolved D. This CDR3 is 15 amino acids long. V was trimmed by 3 bases and J by 4 bases, leaving 13 bases between them. CDR1 and CDR2 from the germline V gene are SNHLY and FYNNEI. The CDR3 DNA follows: TGTGCCAGCAGTGAGACGGTCGGGATCGGAAACACCATATATTTT. It specifies CASSETVGIGNTIYF.

The chain links TRBV19 to TRBJ1-1, with unresolved D. CDR1 and CDR2 (germline): LNHDA, SQIVND (reference sequence). V was pared by 3 bases and J by 3 bases, with 8 bases between. The CDR3 has 13 residues. The CDR3 sequence: CASSMLRDTEAFF. The CDR3 nucleotides are TGTGCCAGTAGTATGTTGAGGGACACTGAAGCTTTCTTT.

The J gene is TRBJ2-7, the V gene TRBV18; no definite D call. V lost 3 bases, J lost 5 bases, and 11 bases lay in between. Germline V gene lookup returns CDR1 KGHSH and CDR2 LQKENI. There are 13 residues in the CDR3. Here the CDR3 DNA reads TGTGCCAGCTCACCTGGGCAAGTCAACGAGCAGTACTTC. The encoded protein is CASSPGQVNEQYF.

This clone was counted between two and nine times. V usage is TRBV7-2 and J usage is TRBJ2-1; 9 positions agree with TRBD1. V was pared by 6 bases and J by 2 bases, with 5 bases of the junction left unmatched. CDR1 is SGHTA, CDR2 FQGNSA, per germline. The CDR3 has 15 residues. CDR3 nucleotide sequence: TGTGCCAGCAGTCGACAGGGGGGGACCTACAATGAGCAGTTCTTC. As protein: CASSRQGGTYNEQFF.

This clone was recorded a few times. This rearrangement joins TRBV7-2 to TRBJ2-4; D unresolved. Germline assignment: CDR1 SGHTA and CDR2 FQGNSA. The CDR3 consists of 14 residues. With 2 bases removed from V and 4 bases from J, the gap between germline ends came to 9 bases. The CDR3: CASSLYSLKNIQYF. In DNA, the CDR3 is TGTGCCAGCAGCTTATACAGCCTTAAAAACATTCAGTACTTC.

As to this clone: The same CDR3 can be traced to other DNA sequences in this sample. V is TRBV29-1 and J is TRBJ1-1, with 8 bases aligning to TRBD1. This CDR3 region has 12 residues. In germline, CDR1 is SQVTM, CDR2 ANQGSEA. After removal of 7 bases from V and 0 bases from J, the junction contained 1 base not matched to a gene. This CDR3 is CSGGQVNTEAFF. The CDR3, as DNA: TGCAGCGGGGGACAGGTGAACACTGAAGCTTTCTTT.

This clone occurred a few times. The chain carries TRBV25-1 and TRBJ1-1; perhaps TRBD1 as D (5 bases). Germline V gives CDR1 MGHDK, CDR2 SYGVNS. Trimming stripped 7 bases from V and 2 bases from J, with 17 bases between. This CDR3 spans 15 amino acids. CDR3: CASKPGGARNTEAFF. CDR3 coding DNA: TGTGCCAGCAAGCCTGGAGGGGCGCGAAACACTGAAGCTTTCTTT.

The chain employs TRBV9 and TRBJ1-1, with D hard to call. Trimming pared 0 bases from V and 1 base from J, leaving 7 bases between. Germline V gene data show CDR1 as SGDLS and CDR2 as YYNGEE. This CDR3 is 14 amino acids long. The CDR3: CASSVDTGNTEAFF. Here the CDR3 DNA reads TGTGCCAGCAGCGTAGATACGGGGAACACTGAAGCTTTCTTT.

In its sample, this clone was seen a few times. The chain has TRBV5-1 and TRBJ2-7; perhaps TRBD1 as D (6 bases). Trimming stripped 0 bases from V and 4 bases from J, with 11 bases between. This CDR3 has 14 residues. Germline CDR1 reads SGHRS; CDR2 reads YFSETQ. The CDR3 is CASSLAGVRYEQYF. Here the CDR3 DNA reads TGCGCCAGCAGCTTGGCAGGGGTTCGGTACGAGCAGTACTTC.

This clone appeared a few times. The V call is TRBV27, the J call TRBJ1-6; 11 bases align to TRBD1. J lost 10 bases, V lost 8 bases, and 13 bases had no gene match. Germline V gene data show CDR1 as MNHEY and CDR2 as SMNVEV (reference sequence). The CDR3 spans 16 residues. The CDR3 here is CASGRSPGTGGSPLHF. The CDR3 DNA reads TGTGCCAGCGGCCGATCCCCCGGGACAGGGGGATCACCCCTCCACTTT.